The next 19 T cell receptor beta chains were all read from a single sample in a study of fetal regulatory T cell absence and autoimmunity. TCRdb's copy holds only in-frame clones and misses some; the assay was immunoSEQ multiplex PCR. The repertoire includes some 87,000 clones, around 72% of them detected once, and roughly 2% sits in the top ten. Material: pancreas tissue. These receptors were taken from a male donor with IPEX syndrome.

The chain links TRBV7-9 to TRBJ1-3; possible D gene TRBD1, 5 bases. The CDR3 covers 16 residues. Germline values: CDR1 SEHNR, CDR2 FQNEAQ (reference sequence). Trimming removed 1 base from V and 0 bases from J, with 10 bases in between. CDR3 residues: CASSLDIGTSGNTIYF. The CDR3 DNA reads as TGTGCCAGCAGCTTAGATATAGGGACCTCTGGAAACACCATATATTTT.

In its sample, this clone was seen once. V and J are TRBV7-6 and TRBJ2-7; 8 bases fit TRBD2. The CDR3 covers 13 residues. CDR1 is SGHVS, CDR2 FNYEAQ, per germline. Unmatched junction bases numbered 0, after V lost 3 bases and J lost 2 bases. DNA for the CDR3: TGTGCCAGCAGCTTTAGCGGGGCCTACGAGCAGTACTTC. As protein: CASSFSGAYEQYF.

The chain links TRBV7-9 to TRBJ2-3, with D possibly being TRBD1 (5 bases). This CDR3 has 14 residues. The germline V and J ends were trimmed by 5 bases and 2 bases, with 11 bases remaining between them. Germline loops: CDR1 SEHNR, CDR2 FQNEAQ (reference sequence). This CDR3 reads CASSRQFLTDTQYF. CDR3 sequence (DNA): TGTGCCAGCAGCAGACAGTTCCTCACAGATACGCAGTATTTT.

The CDR3 nucleotides are TGTGCCAGCAGTTCTAGCGGGGGGGCCTACAATGAGCAGTTCTTC. Encoded protein: CASSSSGGAYNEQFF. The J gene is TRBJ2-1, the V gene TRBV6-5, with 12 bases fitting TRBD2. There are 15 residues in the CDR3. V lost 4 bases, J lost 2 bases, and 0 bases stayed unmatched. CDR1 and CDR2 from the germline V gene are MNHEY and SVGAGI.

This chain connects TRBV7-9 to TRBJ1-3; D not resolved. Trimming took 6 bases from V and 9 from J, leaving 12 bases between them. The CDR3 has 12 residues. The germline gives CDR1 SEHNR, CDR2 FQNEAQ (reference sequence). The CDR3 DNA sequence: TGTGCCAGCAGGCACAGCCTAGCCACCATATATTTT. Protein: CASRHSLATIYF.

The genes are TRBV7-9 and TRBJ2-4; 8 nucleotides line up with TRBD1. V shed 5 bases, J shed 0 bases, and the junction held 12 bases outside the gene matches. The length of the CDR3 is 18 residues. Looked up from germline, CDR1 is SEHNR and CDR2 is FQNEAQ (reference sequence). CDR3: CASSTTGVNKRAKNIQYF. CDR3 bases: TGTGCCAGCAGCACGACAGGGGTAAATAAGAGAGCCAAAAACATTCAGTACTTC.

CDR3 residues: CASSQDWGKQYF. The DNA of the CDR3 is TGCGCCAGCAGCCAAGATTGGGGGAAGCAGTACTTC. The chain has TRBV4-3 and TRBJ2-7; D may be TRBD1 or TRBD2 (5 bases each). The V end lost 0 bases, the J end lost 8 bases, and 8 bases lay between the germline ends. The length of the CDR3 is 12 residues. Germline V gene data show CDR1 as LGHNA and CDR2 as YSLEER.

This rearrangement joins TRBV11-3 to TRBJ1-1; D not certain. The CDR3 is 13 amino acids. V was cut by 5 bases and J by 0 bases, with 7 bases left in between. Germline values: CDR1 SGHNT, CDR2 YENEEA. The CDR3 sequence is CASSPLMNTEAFF. Written as DNA, the CDR3 is TGTGCCAGCAGCCCCCTCATGAACACTGAAGCTTTCTTT.

V and J are TRBV2 and TRBJ2-7; 7 positions agree with TRBD2. The CDR3 has 12 residues. The germline V gene encodes CDR1 SNHLY and CDR2 FYNNEI. V dropped 6 bases and J dropped 3; count of bases not matched to a gene: 2. The CDR3 sequence: CASRGGVYEQYF. CDR3 sequence (DNA): TGTGCCAGCAGGGGGGGGGTCTACGAGCAGTACTTC.

V and J are TRBV10-2 and TRBJ2-2; D possibly uses TRBD1 or TRBD2 (5 bases each). This CDR3 is built from 14 residues. Trimming removed 3 bases from V and 6 bases from J, with 11 bases in between. Germline CDR1 is WSHSY and CDR2 is SAAADI. The CDR3 sequence is CASSDGGTAGELFF. CDR3 nucleotides: TGCGCCAGCAGTGACGGTGGGACCGCCGGGGAGCTGTTTTTT.

The genes are TRBV6-1 and TRBJ2-3, with D unresolved. This CDR3 has 15 amino acids. Germline V gives CDR1 MNHNS, CDR2 SASEGT. Trimming took off 1 base at V and 2 bases at J, with 10 bases between the two ends. This CDR3 reads CASSEDGLNTDTQYF. CDR3 nucleotides: TGTGCCAGCAGTGAAGATGGTCTCAACACAGATACGCAGTATTTT.

The rearrangement links TRBV7-9 to TRBJ2-5; the match to TRBD2 covers 10 bases. The CDR3 is 15 residues long. CDR1 and CDR2 from the germline V gene are SEHNR and FQNEAQ (reference sequence). After removal of 3 bases from V and 2 bases from J, the junction contained 3 bases not matched to a gene. The CDR3 protein is CASSFSGGRQETQYF. CDR3 in DNA: TGTGCCAGCAGCTTTAGCGGGGGGCGGCAAGAGACCCAGTACTTC.

V usage is TRBV29-1 and J usage is TRBJ2-5; 7 bases align to TRBD1. The CDR3 covers 12 residues. With V trimmed by 3 bases and J by 4 bases, 2 bases remained unmatched. Germline CDR1 SQVTM, CDR2 ANQGSEA. Written as DNA, the CDR3 is TGCAGCGTTGATACAGGGGTAGAGACCCAGTACTTC. Translating gives CSVDTGVETQYF.

The CDR3 DNA sequence: TGTGCCAGCAGCTTGCCCACCGGGACTAGCCCAGACAATGAGCAGTTCTTC. As protein: CASSLPTGTSPDNEQFF. The chain joins TRBV5-6 to TRBJ2-1; TRBD2 aligns across 9 bases. The CDR3 loop spans 17 amino acids. Germline loops: CDR1 SGHDT, CDR2 YYEEEE. V dropped 1 base and J dropped 5; count of bases not matched to a gene: 10.

The chain uses TRBV4-1 and TRBJ2-2; 8 bases fit TRBD2. CDR3 length: 20 residues. In germline, CDR1 is MGHRA, CDR2 YSYEKL. After removal of 2 bases from V and 1 base from J, the junction contained 15 bases not matched to a gene. Written as DNA, the CDR3 is TGCGCCAGCAGCCAATGGCTTAGGGGGGCGGGAGGATGGAACACCGGGGAGCTGTTTTTT. Protein: CASSQWLRGAGGWNTGELFF.

This clone was observed a handful of times. The chain couples TRBV6-5 to TRBJ1-5; 9 bases line up with TRBD1. V lost 6 bases to trimming and J lost 2 bases; unmatched junction nucleotides: 2. The CDR3 sequence is 14 residues long. Per the germline V gene, CDR1 is MNHEY and CDR2 is SVGAGI. This CDR3 is CASSRTGGNQPQHF. CDR3 DNA: TGTGCCAGCAGCAGGACAGGGGGCAATCAGCCCCAGCATTTT.

The rearrangement joins TRBV9 to TRBJ2-7; the match to TRBD1 covers 7 bases. Germline V lookup: CDR1 SGDLS, CDR2 YYNGEE. This CDR3 region has 14 residues. The V gene end was trimmed by 0 bases and the J gene end by 3 bases; junction bases not matched to a gene: 3. The CDR3 sequence is CASSVGAGGYEQYF. Here the CDR3 DNA reads TGTGCCAGCAGCGTAGGTGCAGGGGGCTACGAGCAGTACTTC.

The gene calls are TRBV4-3 and TRBJ2-3; D gene ambiguous. The length of the CDR3 is 14 residues. CDR1 is LGHNA, CDR2 YSLEER, per germline. V was shortened by 1 base and J by 0 bases, with 5 bases between the two germline ends. CDR3 DNA sequence: TGCGCCAGCAGCCAAGTCGGTAGCACAGATACGCAGTATTTT. It encodes CASSQVGSTDTQYF.

Note on this clone: Additional DNA sequences in this sample encode the identical CDR3. The chain is built from TRBV29-1 and TRBJ1-1; 7 bases line up with TRBD1. V lost 1 base, J lost 4 bases, and 0 bases stayed unmatched. In germline, CDR1 is SQVTM, CDR2 ANQGSEA. The CDR3 contains 12 residues. CDR3 loop: CSVEGQGTEAFF. As DNA, the CDR3 is TGCAGCGTTGAAGGACAGGGCACTGAAGCTTTCTTT.